The rows below give T cell receptor beta chains drawn from one sample of a study of blood T cell repertoires in COVID-19. TCRdb's copy holds only in-frame clones and misses some; the assay was immunoSEQ multiplex PCR. The data show under 300,000 clones, with roughly 89% seen just once and about 1.7% held by the top ten. The sample consisted of PBMCs or T cells enriched from blood (not recorded which). The source is a woman in her thirties or forties who had recovered from COVID-19. Both conserved end residues are part of each CDR3. Size is stated for part of the rows, as once, few or many counts, or as a class when the clone is expanded.

clone_size,j_call,v_call,cdr3_aa
-,TRBJ2-1,TRBV5-1,CASSLGARGFYRSYNEQFF
-,TRBJ1-4,TRBV2,CASTVEQRANEKLFF
-,TRBJ2-7,TRBV6-1,CASSEASYAPYEQYF
-,TRBJ2-2,TRBV7-8,CASSPKGLADTGELFF
-,TRBJ1-1,TRBV11-3,CASSFSVNTEAFF
-,TRBJ2-7,TRBV11-2,CASSLDRGEQYF
-,TRBJ1-4,TRBV9,CASSITGGNEKLFF
-,TRBJ2-7,TRBV5-4,CASSLAQGVRDEQYF
-,TRBJ1-5,TRBV4-1,CASSQDFEGSNQPQHF
-,TRBJ1-4,TRBV30,CAWSWTGGEKLFF
-,TRBJ2-1,TRBV7-3,CASSSARGDEQFF
-,TRBJ2-6,TRBV9,CASSAGQGANVLTF
-,TRBJ1-3,TRBV11-2,CASSFSGHRGSRNTIYF
-,TRBJ1-4,TRBV7-9,CASSLNGGDEKLFF
-,TRBJ1-5,TRBV4-1,CASSQDLGTGGAGNQPQHF
-,TRBJ2-5,TRBV27,CASRGSGGETQYF
-,TRBJ2-7,TRBV5-1,CASSPQTGSSYEQYF
-,TRBJ2-6,TRBV15,CATSREVGASGANVLTF
-,TRBJ1-6,TRBV30,CASAGTNNSPLHF
-,TRBJ2-2,TRBV7-9,CASSLTPTNTGELFF
-,TRBJ2-1,TRBV19,CACRDPGLAINEQFF
once,TRBJ1-6,TRBV5-4,CASSLTGSSPLHF
-,TRBJ2-2,TRBV20-1,CSASGGPVGAGELFF
-,TRBJ2-2,TRBV6-1,CASSESLSNTGELFF
-,TRBJ2-7,TRBV11-3,CASSYLAGTEQYF
-,TRBJ2-3,TRBV19,CASSEVGGASTDTQYF
-,TRBJ2-7,TRBV3-1/TRBV3-2,CASSLDRAGGPGEQYF
-,TRBJ2-3,TRBV6-2/TRBV6-3,CASSFVGTPRQYF
once,TRBJ1-2,TRBV5-1,CASSLATGDGYTF
-,TRBJ1-1,TRBV7-3,CASSLGQGSTEAFF
-,TRBJ2-7,TRBV23-1,CASSQPIKLLEQYF
-,TRBJ2-2,TRBV9,CASSVAGGANTGELFF
-,TRBJ1-5,TRBV9,CASSVIPNQPQHF
-,TRBJ1-2,TRBV3-1/TRBV3-2,CASSQDLAANYGYTF
-,TRBJ2-7,TRBV6-2/TRBV6-3,CASSPSRPSGEQYF
-,TRBJ1-4,TRBV5-4,CASSLGGSSNEKLFF
once,TRBJ2-5,TRBV5-8,CASSLGNSGRGETQYF
once,TRBJ1-1,TRBV6-5,CASRGQGLNTEAFF